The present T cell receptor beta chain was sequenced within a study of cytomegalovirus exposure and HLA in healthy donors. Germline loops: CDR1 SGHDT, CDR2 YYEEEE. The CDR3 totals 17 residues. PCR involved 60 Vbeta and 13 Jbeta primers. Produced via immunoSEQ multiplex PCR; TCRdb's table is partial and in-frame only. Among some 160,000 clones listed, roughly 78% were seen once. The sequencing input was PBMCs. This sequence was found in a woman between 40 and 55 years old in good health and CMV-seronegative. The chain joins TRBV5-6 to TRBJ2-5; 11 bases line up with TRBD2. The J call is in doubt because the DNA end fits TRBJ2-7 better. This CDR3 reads CASSFAYGTSGDYEQYF. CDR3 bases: TGTGCCAGCAGCTTTGCCTACGGGACTAGCGGAGACTACGAGCAGTACTTC.